This T cell receptor beta chain emerged from a study of post-analysis software for immune sequencing data. The study's findings and limits: About five TRBV segments, including TRBV5-6, TRBV5-1 and TRBV20-1, were more frequent in patients than controls.

As to this clonotype: Its antigen is unidentified.

This CDR3 region has 15 residues. Per the germline V gene, CDR1 is SEHNR and CDR2 is FQNEAQ (reference sequence). V was shortened by 5 bases and J by 4 bases, with 18 bases between the two germline ends. Libraries were made from TCR beta cDNA, and they carried unique molecular identifiers. The source material, 1 to 10 million T cells, gave rise to approximately 520,000 cDNA molecules. MiXCR was run by TCRdb on the PCR reads, yielding one entry per CDR3 protein. Here the sample spans fewer than 600,000 distinct CDR3 sequences, 45% being singletons. The receptor's source is a girl aged 10-17 years with multiple sclerosis. Input material: blood. The rearrangement uses TRBV7-9 and TRBJ2-7, with D possibly TRBD1 on 5 matching bases. The CDR3 here is CASSTSTGHVYEQYF. DNA for the CDR3: TGTGCCAGCAGCACCAGCACAGGCCACGTTTACGAGCAGTACTTC.